Listed here are 11 T cell receptor beta chains from one sample, sequenced in a study of T-cell reconstitution after alpha-beta-depleted transplantation in children. Unique molecular identifiers were used in preparing the TCRbeta library. TCRdb passed the PCR reads through MiXCR, listing each CDR3 protein once. Found here are about 200,000 distinct CDR3 sequences, roughly 7.1% of them singletons; the top ten hold less than 7%. The sample here was PBMCs, taken before TCRalphabeta/CD19-depleted stem cell transplant. The receptors were gathered from a boy aged 2 to 9 with acute lymphoblastic leukemia, due to receive a stem cell transplant.

There are a few counts of this clonotype. The chain recombines TRBV10-3 with TRBJ2-7, with 10 bases lining up with TRBD1. This CDR3 is built from 16 residues. Germline lookup yields CDR1 ENHRY and CDR2 SYGVKD. V lost 6 bases, J lost 1 base, and 9 bases stayed unmatched. The CDR3 DNA sequence: TGTGCCATCAGCTCCAGTAGGGACAGGGGATCCTACGAGCAGTACTTC. This encodes CAISSSRDRGSYEQYF.

This clonotype was seen ten or more times. The chain combines TRBV20-1 with TRBJ2-3; D may correspond to TRBD1 or TRBD2 (5 bases each). The V end lost 5 bases, the J end lost 4 bases, and 13 bases lay between the germline ends. The germline V gene encodes CDR1 DFQATT and CDR2 SNEGSKA (reference sequence). The CDR3 extends over 13 amino acids. CDR3 in amino acids: CSALTGTSDTQYF. CDR3 DNA sequence: TGCAGTGCTTTAACCGGGACCTCAGATACGCAGTATTTT.

This clonotype appeared a few times. V gene TRBV28 combines with J gene TRBJ2-7; D might be TRBD1 (6 bases). The germline CDR1 and CDR2 sequences are MDHEN and SYDVKM. The CDR3 runs to 16 residues. Trimming shortened V by 7 bases and J by 2 bases, and 21 bases separated the two germline ends. The CDR3 region is CASTSPFGTKAYEQYF. The DNA for the CDR3 is TGTGCCAGCACCAGCCCCTTTGGGACAAAAGCCTACGAGCAGTACTTC.

The gene calls are TRBV5-1 and TRBJ2-3; 8 nucleotides line up with TRBD2. V dropped 2 bases and J dropped 5; count of bases not matched to a gene: 7. Germline-derived CDR1 and CDR2 are SGHRS and YFSETQ. The CDR3 is made up of 15 amino acids. The CDR3 coding sequence is TGCGCCAGCAGCTTCGGGACTAGTGTAGGAGATACGCAGTATTTT. Residues: CASSFGTSVGDTQYF.

The table lists this clonotype with many counts. The chain uses TRBV5-1 and TRBJ2-7; weak D call: TRBD2 (6 bases). The V gene's germline CDR1 is SGHRS and CDR2 YFSETQ. This CDR3 spans 15 amino acids. V lost 4 bases to trimming and J lost 2 bases, with 16 bases between them. The CDR3 protein is CASSDQRVAAYEQYF. Here the CDR3 DNA reads TGCGCCAGCAGCGACCAGCGGGTAGCAGCCTACGAGCAGTACTTC.

This clonotype came up many times. V gene TRBV28 combines with J gene TRBJ2-2; possibly TRBD1 for D (5 bases). Trimming took 5 bases from V and 4 from J, leaving 20 bases between them. This CDR3 has 17 amino acids. Germline V gives CDR1 MDHEN, CDR2 SYDVKM. CDR3: CASSGRQMERSTGELFF. As DNA, the CDR3 is TGTGCCAGCAGTGGACGACAGATGGAGCGTAGCACCGGGGAGCTGTTTTTT.

This clonotype was observed a single time. The chain uses TRBV6-2 or TRBV6-3 and TRBJ1-5, with D possibly being TRBD1 (5 bases). V was shortened by 6 bases and J by 7 bases, with 19 bases between the two germline ends. The V gene's germline CDR1 is MNHEY and CDR2 SVGEGT. CDR3 length equals 15 residues. This CDR3 reads CASSDPPGGGQPQHF. The DNA for the CDR3 is TGTGCCAGCAGCGACCCCCCGGGGGGAGGCCAGCCCCAGCATTTT.

This clonotype occurred many times. J is TRBJ1-1 and V is TRBV9; no clear D. V gave up 3 bases and J gave up 8 bases, with 14 bases separating them. Germline loops: CDR1 SGDLS, CDR2 YYNGEE. There are 13 residues in the CDR3. The CDR3 here is CASSGIPRGEAFF. CDR3 coding DNA: TGTGCCAGCAGCGGGATACCCCGGGGAGAAGCTTTCTTT.

This clonotype was counted many times. V usage is TRBV5-1 and J usage is TRBJ1-2, with a possible D match to TRBD1 (6 bases). The length of the CDR3 is 18 residues. The germline V and J ends were trimmed by 5 bases and 2 bases, with 25 bases remaining between them. The germline V gene has CDR1 SGHRS and CDR2 YFSETQ. The chain's CDR3 is CASRHLGESQGRNYGYTF. Written as DNA, the CDR3 is TGCGCCAGCAGGCACCTGGGGGAGAGCCAGGGGAGAAACTATGGCTACACCTTC.

This clonotype occurred many times. At one boundary the junction diverges from the germline segment, which might be a read error. This chain joins TRBV20-1 and TRBJ2-7; D gene unclear. Looked up from germline, CDR1 is DFQATT and CDR2 is SNEGSKA (reference sequence). CDR3 length: 11 amino acids. The chain's CDR3 is CSAGDFYEQYF. The CDR3 DNA is TGCAGTGCTGGAGACTTTTACGAGCAGTACTTC.

This chain links TRBV15 with TRBJ1-3; TRBD1 aligns across 10 bases. Germline assignment: CDR1 LNHNV and CDR2 YYDKDF (reference sequence). The CDR3 runs to 17 residues. The V gene end was trimmed by 3 bases and the J gene end by 8 bases; junction bases not matched to a gene: 13. The chain's CDR3 is CATSRVGTGDSGDTIYF. The CDR3 DNA follows: TGTGCCACCAGCAGGGTTGGGACAGGGGATTCGGGAGACACCATATATTTT.